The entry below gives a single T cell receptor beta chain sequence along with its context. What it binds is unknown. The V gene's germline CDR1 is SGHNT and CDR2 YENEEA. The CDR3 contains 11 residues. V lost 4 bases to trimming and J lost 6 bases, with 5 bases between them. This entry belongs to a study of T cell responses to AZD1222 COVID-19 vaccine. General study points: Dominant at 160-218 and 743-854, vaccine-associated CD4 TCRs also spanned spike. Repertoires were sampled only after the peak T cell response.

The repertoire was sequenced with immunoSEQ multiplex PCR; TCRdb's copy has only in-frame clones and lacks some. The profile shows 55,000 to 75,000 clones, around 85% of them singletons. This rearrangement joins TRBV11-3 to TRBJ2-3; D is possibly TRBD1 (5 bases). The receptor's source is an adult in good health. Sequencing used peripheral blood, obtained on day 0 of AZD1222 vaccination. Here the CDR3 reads CASSWGDTQYF. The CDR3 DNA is TGTGCCAGCAGCTGGGGCGATACGCAGTATTTT.